Following are 21 T cell receptor beta chains from one sample sequenced in a study of blood T cell repertoires in COVID-19. The protocol was immunoSEQ multiplex PCR, while the TCRdb copy is restricted to in-frame clones and leaves out a portion. The data hold about 380,000 clones, with over 75% observed a single time. Specimen: PBMCs or T cells enriched from blood (not recorded which). The source is a man younger than 45 who had recovered from COVID-19.

This clone occurred once. V and J are TRBV2 and TRBJ2-7, with D perhaps matching TRBD2 (7 bases). Germline CDR1 is SNHLY and CDR2 is FYNNEI. There are 13 residues in the CDR3. Trimming left V 8 bases short and J 4 bases short, with 15 bases between. The CDR3 here is CASGGARGYEQYF. DNA for the CDR3: TGTGCCAGCGGGGGGGCTAGGGGATACGAGCAGTACTTC.

This clone was detected only once. The chain recombines TRBV29-1 with TRBJ1-2; 7 bases align to TRBD1. J gave up 7 bases and V 5 bases, and 13 bases lay outside the gene matches. The germline V gene encodes CDR1 SQVTM and CDR2 ANQGSEA. This CDR3 is built from 14 residues. The CDR3 bases are TGCAGCGTTCTCATCGACAGGGACGGGGTTGGCTACACCTTC. Its translation: CSVLIDRDGVGYTF.

The chain is built from TRBV27 and TRBJ1-6; possible D gene TRBD1, 6 bases. The germline V gene has CDR1 MNHEY and CDR2 SMNVEV (reference sequence). V lost 2 bases to trimming and J lost 8 bases, with 13 bases between them. This CDR3 contains 15 residues. The CDR3 sequence: CASSLGQFVDSPLHF. In nucleotides, the CDR3 is TGTGCCAGCAGTTTAGGACAGTTTGTAGATTCACCCCTCCACTTT.

The rearrangement uses TRBV7-2 and TRBJ2-7, with 7 bases lining up with TRBD1. The V gene's germline CDR1 is SGHTA and CDR2 FQGNSA. Germline trimming cut 5 bases from V and 5 bases from J; bases unmatched to any gene: 9. The CDR3 spans 14 residues. CDR3 loop: CASSHATGFDEQYF. The CDR3 DNA is TGTGCCAGCAGCCACGCGACAGGGTTCGACGAGCAGTACTTC.

This clone was seen only a few times. This chain connects TRBV5-1 to TRBJ2-1, with 8 bases fitting TRBD2. Trimming at V came to 3 bases and at J to 4 bases, leaving 12 bases not matched to a gene. Germline CDR1 and CDR2: SGHRS and YFSETQ. This CDR3 comprises 17 residues. The CDR3 bases are TGCGCCAGCAGCTCCTCCCCAACTAGCGGCATATACAATGAGCAGTTCTTC. It yields the protein CASSSSPTSGIYNEQFF.

The V and J genes are TRBV29-1 and TRBJ1-1; 10 bases are shared with TRBD1. V lost 6 bases, J lost 6 bases, and 10 bases stayed unmatched. CDR3 length: 14 amino acids. Germline loops: CDR1 SQVTM, CDR2 ANQGSEA. In nucleotides, the CDR3 is TGCAGCGTGGGGACAGGGGATTCAGTCGCTGAAGCTTTCTTT. Translation: CSVGTGDSVAEAFF.

This CDR3 is CASSRTQGNTGELFF. CDR3 in DNA: TGTGCCAGCAGCCGTACACAGGGAAACACCGGGGAGCTGTTTTTT. The rearrangement joins TRBV11-2 to TRBJ2-2; D possibly corresponds to TRBD1 (6 bases). There are 15 residues in the CDR3. From germline, CDR1 is SGHAT and CDR2 FQNNGV. Trimming left V 5 bases short and J 2 bases short, with 12 bases between. The full variable domain, its missing parts supplied by reference TRBV11-2 and TRBJ2-2, is EAGVAQSPRYKIIEKRQSVAFWCNPISGHATLYWYQQILGQGPKLLIQFQNNGVVDDSQLPKDRFSAERLKGVDSTLKIQPAKLEDSAVYLCASSRTQGNTGELFFGEGSRLTVL.

This chain's CDR3 is CASTGVGQPQHF. The CDR3 nucleotides read TGTGCCAGTACAGGGGTCGGGCAGCCCCAGCATTTT. This chain uses TRBV28 with TRBJ1-5; the match to TRBD1 covers 7 bases. The CDR3 spans 12 residues. Germline V gives CDR1 MDHEN, CDR2 SYDVKM. Germline trimming cut 9 bases from V and 7 bases from J; bases unmatched to any gene: 6.

This chain uses TRBV19 with TRBJ1-2; a possible D gene is TRBD1 (6 bases). The germline V and J ends were trimmed by 5 bases and 4 bases, with 14 bases remaining between them. The CDR3 runs 14 residues. The V gene's germline CDR1 is LNHDA and CDR2 SQIVND (reference sequence). CDR3 residues: CASSPITGLYGYTF. The CDR3, as DNA: TGTGCCAGTAGTCCGATTACAGGGCTCTATGGCTACACCTTC.

This chain connects TRBV6-5 to TRBJ1-6; D gene ambiguous. The CDR3 sequence is 12 residues long. V shed 7 bases and J shed 9 bases, with 10 bases lying between them. CDR1 is MNHEY, CDR2 SVGAGI, per germline. For the CDR3, the DNA is TGTGCCAGCACGGACTTATTTTCACCCCTCCACTTT. It codes for CASTDLFSPLHF.

This chain uses TRBV19 with TRBJ1-5, with TRBD1 as a possible D gene (5 bases). Germline assignment: CDR1 LNHDA and CDR2 SQIVND (reference sequence). The CDR3 has 14 amino acids. Deletions cut 3 bases from V and 7 bases from J, with 13 bases between. CDR3 coding DNA: TGTGCCAGTAGTATCGGGGGTAGTGGGCAGCCCCAGCATTTT. Translated, it gives CASSIGGSGQPQHF.

The rearrangement joins TRBV6-1 to TRBJ1-4, with D possibly being TRBD1 (5 bases). The CDR3 loop spans 15 amino acids. CDR1 and CDR2 from the germline V gene are MNHNS and SASEGT. Deletions cut 3 bases from V and 3 bases from J, with 11 bases between. Written as DNA, the CDR3 is TGTGCCAGCAGTGACCTGGGGGGGGCTAATGAAAAACTGTTTTTT. Residues: CASSDLGGANEKLFF.

The gene calls are TRBV10-3 and TRBJ1-2, with 7 positions matching TRBD1. The CDR3 covers 16 residues. CDR1 ENHRY and CDR2 SYGVKD come from the germline V gene. V gave up 8 bases and J gave up 3 bases; unmatched junction bases: 15. The CDR3 reads CAIGMDAPGQHYGYTF. DNA for the CDR3: TGTGCCATCGGAATGGACGCGCCGGGACAGCACTATGGCTACACCTTC.

This clone was found a few times. The V gene is TRBV11-2, the J gene TRBJ2-2; 10 bases map to TRBD1. The germline CDR1 and CDR2 sequences are SGHAT and FQNNGV. The CDR3 is 15 amino acids. With 4 bases clipped from V and 7 bases from J, the junction kept 6 bases outside the gene matches. DNA of the CDR3: TGTGCCAGCAGCTCCCTGGGACAGGGGAACGGGGAGCTGTTTTTT. It is translated as CASSSLGQGNGELFF.

The chain links TRBV30 to TRBJ1-5; possibly TRBD1 for D (6 bases). Germline CDR1 reads GTSNPN; CDR2 reads SVGIG (reference sequence). V shed 3 bases and J shed 4 bases, with 13 bases lying between them. There are 14 residues in the CDR3. Here the CDR3 DNA reads TGTGCCTGGAGCGGATCAGGGGCGAATCAGCCCCAGCATTTT. Translating it yields CAWSGSGANQPQHF.

The rearrangement joins TRBV7-9 to TRBJ2-3; 15 bases agree with TRBD2. The ends lost 3 bases at V and 4 bases at J; junction bases unmatched: 11. The CDR3 is 19 amino acids. CDR1 and CDR2 from the germline V gene are SEHNR and FQNEAQ (reference sequence). The CDR3 nucleotides read TGTGCCAGCAGCTTGGGACTAGCGGGGGGTCTATCCCGTTCAGATACGCAGTATTTT. It encodes CASSLGLAGGLSRSDTQYF.

The chain uses TRBV5-1 and TRBJ2-7, with a possible D match to TRBD2 (6 bases). Germline V CDR1 and CDR2: SGHRS, YFSETQ. There are 14 residues in the CDR3. Trimming pared 2 bases from V and 3 bases from J, leaving 12 bases between. The CDR3 loop is CASSLGGDLYEQYF. CDR3 coding DNA: TGCGCCAGCAGCTTAGGAGGGGATCTCTACGAGCAGTACTTC.

The rearrangement joins TRBV10-3 to TRBJ1-1, with TRBD1 matching 7 bases. After removal of 6 bases from V and 0 bases from J, the junction contained 4 bases not matched to a gene. CDR1 ENHRY and CDR2 SYGVKD come from the germline V gene. The CDR3 runs 14 residues. The CDR3 spells CAISTTGVNTEAFF. CDR3 nucleotides: TGTGCCATCAGCACCACAGGGGTGAACACTGAAGCTTTCTTT.

The chain joins TRBV6-5 to TRBJ1-1, with TRBD1 as a possible D gene (5 bases). The CDR3 is 11 residues long. The V gene's germline CDR1 is MNHEY and CDR2 SVGAGI. The V end was cut by 6 bases, the J end by 5 bases, with 7 bases between. The chain's CDR3 is CASRGVTEAFF. CDR3 in DNA: TGTGCCAGCAGAGGGGTAACTGAAGCTTTCTTT.

This rearrangement joins TRBV29-1 to TRBJ1-1; 9 nucleotides align to TRBD1. Germline lookup yields CDR1 SQVTM and CDR2 ANQGSEA. With 7 bases clipped from V and 4 bases from J, the junction kept 4 bases outside the gene matches. The CDR3 totals 12 residues. The CDR3 DNA reads as TGCAGCGCTGGGACAGGGACCACTGAAGCTTTCTTT. Protein product: CSAGTGTTEAFF.

The CDR3: CASSARAANSPLHF. CDR3 nucleotides: TGTGCCAGCAGCGCCAGGGCGGCTAATTCACCCCTCCACTTT. The chain carries TRBV9 and TRBJ1-6, with a tentative D call TRBD1 (5 bases). From germline, CDR1 is SGDLS and CDR2 YYNGEE. This CDR3 region has 14 residues. V was trimmed by 3 bases and J by 6 bases, leaving 10 bases between them.